This T cell receptor beta chain was captured in a study of blood T cells in healthy people across ages. The wider study: The capture of about one barcoded beta molecule per two T cells was achieved by template switching.

In regard to this clonotype: The antigen is undetermined.

Study-wide results and caveats: Diversity was higher, and naive CD4+ cells more numerous, in long-lived donors than in aged donors. Estimates of total diversity, which came from one million sequenced T cells, were considered to be underestimates.

The use of a sample-barcoded 5' primer and a J-beta primer mix characterized a second PCR of roughly 6 to 11 cycles. TCRdb called the 5' RACE reads again in MiXCR, with one record for every CDR3 protein. Here the sample spans around 1.7 million distinct CDR3 sequences, 28% being singletons. V gave up 3 bases and J gave up 6 bases, with 12 bases separating them. This CDR3 has 13 amino acids. Germline assignment: CDR1 LGHDT and CDR2 YNNKEL (reference sequence). The sequence derives from a woman under 40 in good health. The sample taken for sequencing was blood. The rearrangement joins TRBV3-1 to TRBJ2-7; D is possibly TRBD2 (5 bases). The CDR3 protein is CASSHKGSREQYF. As DNA, the CDR3 is TGTGCCAGCAGCCATAAAGGGAGCCGCGAGCAGTACTTC.